This TCR beta chain was sequenced for a study of shared clonotypes between healthy human individuals. Repertoires were generated with immunoSEQ multiplex PCR, while TCRdb's copy carries only in-frame clones and drops some. The table includes about 640,000 clones, about two thirds detected once. This CDR3 has 16 residues. Unmatched junction bases numbered 7, after V lost 3 bases and J lost 3 bases. Germline loops: CDR1 MDHEN, CDR2 SYDVKM. The receptor was isolated from a woman in her twenties or thirties in good health. The material sequenced was memory CD4+ T cells sorted from blood. Subset described: CD45RA-negative fraction. The J gene is TRBJ2-2, the V gene TRBV28, with 7 bases matching TRBD1. DNA for the CDR3: TGTGCCAGCAGTTTTGGGAGACAGGGCTACACCGGGGAGCTGTTTTTT. Translating it yields CASSFGRQGYTGELFF.